The clone carrying this TCR beta chain has only a few counts. Its antigen is currently unknown. These data belong to a study of T cells in Graves' hyperthyroidism and ophthalmopathy. Pregnant or lactating patients were excluded, as were those with uncontrolled infection or other autoimmune disease. Clinical symptoms, serum thyroxine and TRAb, thyroid ultrasound and orbital computed tomography together formed the diagnostic basis. V was trimmed by 4 bases and J by 6 bases, leaving 19 bases between them. The CDR3 is made up of 15 amino acids. Germline V gives CDR1 MNHEY, CDR2 SVGAGI. General study points: Blood also contained most expanded thyroid clonotypes above 0.001.

From RNA transcripts, TCR beta CDR3 regions were amplified. The HTBI primer set was used in a first-round RT-PCR of the TCR CDR3. TCRdb recomputed calls from the multiplex PCR reads with MiXCR, one row per CDR3 protein. In the table there are 550,000 to 600,000 distinct CDR3 sequences, about 45% of which are singletons. This clonotype was sampled from an adult woman with Graves' disease, either hyperthyroidism or ophthalmopathy (not recorded which). The chain combines TRBV6-5 with TRBJ2-7; D is unclear. What was sequenced was peripheral blood or thyroid tissue (not recorded which). The CDR3 bases are TGTGCCAGCAGTTCGAAAGCCGGGCCCTGGAGCGAGCAGTACTTC. Amino acids: CASSSKAGPWSEQYF.